This T cell receptor beta chain emerged from a study of OX40 agonist ivuxolimab in advanced cancers. Whole-study context: At around 81% male, the cohort had a mean age of roughly 60 years, ranging from about 23 to 80. Under the entry rules, prior anti-PD-1, anti-PD-L1 or anti-CTLA-4 therapy was allowed, and about 40% had some. Partial responses were achieved by three patients, one with hepatocellular carcinoma and two with cutaneous melanoma. Study-wide points: At doses 0.1 to 3.0 mg/kg, CD4+ and CD8+ clones expanded.

Turning to this clone: Its specificity is not known.

V was shortened by 5 bases and J by 10 bases, with 18 bases between the two germline ends. The CDR3 has 14 residues. Germline assignment: CDR1 KGHSH and CDR2 LQKENI. Generated by immunoSEQ multiplex PCR, the TCRdb table keeps only in-frame clones and is missing some. The repertoire holds 25,000 to 35,000 clones, with approximately 80% as singletons. This clonotype originated in an adult with an advanced solid tumor such as melanoma, head and neck, liver or kidney cancer. The J gene is TRBJ2-1, the V gene TRBV18; tentatively, D is TRBD1 (6 bases). The source was CD4+ or CD8+ T cells sorted from blood, collected in a trial of the OX40 agonist ivuxolimab. The CDR3 DNA follows: TGTGCCAGCTCAGACCTAGCAGGGGCTAGCGAGCAGTTCTTC. Translated: CASSDLAGASEQFF.